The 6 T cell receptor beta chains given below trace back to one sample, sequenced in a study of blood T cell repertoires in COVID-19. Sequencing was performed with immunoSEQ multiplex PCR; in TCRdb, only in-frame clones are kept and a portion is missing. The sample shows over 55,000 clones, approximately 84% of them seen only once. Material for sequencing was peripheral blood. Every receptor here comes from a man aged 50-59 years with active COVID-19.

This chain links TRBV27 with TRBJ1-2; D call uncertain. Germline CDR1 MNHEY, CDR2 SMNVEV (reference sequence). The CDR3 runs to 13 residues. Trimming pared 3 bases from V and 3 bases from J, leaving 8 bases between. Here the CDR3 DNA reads TGTGCCAGCAGTTTTGGAGCTTACTATGGCTACACCTTC. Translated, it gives CASSFGAYYGYTF.

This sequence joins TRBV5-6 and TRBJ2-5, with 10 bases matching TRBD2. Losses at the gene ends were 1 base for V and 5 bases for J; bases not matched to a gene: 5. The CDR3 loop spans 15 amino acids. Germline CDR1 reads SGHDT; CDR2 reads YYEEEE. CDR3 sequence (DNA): TGTGCCAGCAGCTTGAGCGGGGGGGGCAGGGAGACCCAGTACTTC. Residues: CASSLSGGGRETQYF.

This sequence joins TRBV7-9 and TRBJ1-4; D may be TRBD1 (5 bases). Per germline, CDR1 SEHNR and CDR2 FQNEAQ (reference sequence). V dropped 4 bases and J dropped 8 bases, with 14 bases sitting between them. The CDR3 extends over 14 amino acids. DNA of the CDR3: TGTGCCAGCAGCTCCGGACAAGGGATCGAAAAACTGTTTTTT. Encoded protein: CASSSGQGIEKLFF.

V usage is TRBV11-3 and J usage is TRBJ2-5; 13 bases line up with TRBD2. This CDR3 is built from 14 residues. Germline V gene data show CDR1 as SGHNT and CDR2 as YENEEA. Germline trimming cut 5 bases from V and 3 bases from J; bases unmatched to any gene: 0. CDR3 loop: CASSTSGGEETQYF. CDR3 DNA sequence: TGTGCCAGCAGCACTAGCGGGGGGGAAGAGACCCAGTACTTC.

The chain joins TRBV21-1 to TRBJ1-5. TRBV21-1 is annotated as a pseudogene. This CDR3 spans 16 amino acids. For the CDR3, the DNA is TGTGCCAGCAGCCCCAACCGGGTTAGCGTCGATCAGCCCCAGCATTTT. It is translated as CASSPNRVSVDQPQHF.

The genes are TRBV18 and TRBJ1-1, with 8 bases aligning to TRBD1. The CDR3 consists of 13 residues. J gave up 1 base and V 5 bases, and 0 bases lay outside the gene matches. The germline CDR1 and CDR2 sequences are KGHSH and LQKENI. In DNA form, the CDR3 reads TGTGCCAGCTCAGGACAGGGGAACACTGAAGCTTTCTTT. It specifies CASSGQGNTEAFF.